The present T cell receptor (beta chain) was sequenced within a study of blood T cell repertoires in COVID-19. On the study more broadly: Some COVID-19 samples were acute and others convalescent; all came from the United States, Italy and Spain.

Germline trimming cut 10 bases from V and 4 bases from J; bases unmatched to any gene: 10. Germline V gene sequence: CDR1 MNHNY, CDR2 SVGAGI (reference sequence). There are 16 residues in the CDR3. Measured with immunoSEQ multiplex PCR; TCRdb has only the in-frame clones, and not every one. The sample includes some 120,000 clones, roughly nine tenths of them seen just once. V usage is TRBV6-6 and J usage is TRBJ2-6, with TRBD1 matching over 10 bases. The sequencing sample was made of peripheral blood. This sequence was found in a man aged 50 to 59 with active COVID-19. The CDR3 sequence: CATRQGARAGANVLTF. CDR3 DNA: TGTGCCACCCGACAGGGGGCCAGAGCGGGGGCCAACGTCCTGACTTTC.